This T cell receptor beta chain stems from a study of cytomegalovirus exposure and HLA in healthy donors. A word on this clone: Its antigen is unidentified.

This CDR3 comprises 11 residues. Between the trimmed V and J ends, which lost 6 bases and 8 bases, there was a span of 10 bases. Germline lookup yields CDR1 MDHEN and CDR2 SYDVKM. Assay: immunoSEQ multiplex PCR; the TCRdb copy retains only in-frame clones and omits some. Among about 74,000 clones, 94% were seen once, and the ten largest hold about 1.6%. Study-wide results and caveats: Subsequent analysis of the approximately 110 validation repertoires found a tendency for first-cohort TCR clusters to co-occur.

The rearrangement uses TRBV28 and TRBJ1-1; D is ambiguous. The TCR was taken from a man in his late teens or twenties in good health and CMV-seropositive. The sample was PBMCs. The CDR3 DNA reads as TGTGCCAGCAGACGATATAGCGAAGCTTTCTTT. The encoded protein is CASRRYSEAFF.